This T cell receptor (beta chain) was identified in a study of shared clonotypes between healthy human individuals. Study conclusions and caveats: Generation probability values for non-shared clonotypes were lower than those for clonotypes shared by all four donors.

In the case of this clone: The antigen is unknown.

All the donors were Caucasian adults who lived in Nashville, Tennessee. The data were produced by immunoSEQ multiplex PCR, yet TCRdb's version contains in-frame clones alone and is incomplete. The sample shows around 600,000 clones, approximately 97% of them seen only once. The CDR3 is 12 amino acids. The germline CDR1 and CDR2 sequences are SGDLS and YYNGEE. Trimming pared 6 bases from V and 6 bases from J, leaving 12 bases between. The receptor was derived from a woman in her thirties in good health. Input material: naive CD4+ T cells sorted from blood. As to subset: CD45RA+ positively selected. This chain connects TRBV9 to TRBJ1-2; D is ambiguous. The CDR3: CASNMGKHGYTF. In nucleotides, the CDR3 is TGTGCCAGCAATATGGGGAAGCATGGCTACACCTTC.